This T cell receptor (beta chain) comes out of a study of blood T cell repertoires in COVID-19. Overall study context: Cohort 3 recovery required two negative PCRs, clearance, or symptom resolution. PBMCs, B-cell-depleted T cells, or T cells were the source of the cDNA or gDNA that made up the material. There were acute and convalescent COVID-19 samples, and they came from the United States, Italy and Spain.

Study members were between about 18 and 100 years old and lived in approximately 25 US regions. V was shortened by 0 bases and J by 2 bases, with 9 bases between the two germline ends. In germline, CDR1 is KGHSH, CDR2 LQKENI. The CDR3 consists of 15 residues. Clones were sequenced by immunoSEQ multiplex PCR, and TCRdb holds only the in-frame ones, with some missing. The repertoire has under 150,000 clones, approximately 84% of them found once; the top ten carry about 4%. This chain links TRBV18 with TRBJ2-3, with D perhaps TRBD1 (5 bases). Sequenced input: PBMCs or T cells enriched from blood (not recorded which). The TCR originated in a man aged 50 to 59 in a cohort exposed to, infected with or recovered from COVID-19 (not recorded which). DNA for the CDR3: TGTGCCAGCTCACCACCGGTCAGGGCCACAGATACGCAGTATTTT. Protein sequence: CASSPPVRATDTQYF.